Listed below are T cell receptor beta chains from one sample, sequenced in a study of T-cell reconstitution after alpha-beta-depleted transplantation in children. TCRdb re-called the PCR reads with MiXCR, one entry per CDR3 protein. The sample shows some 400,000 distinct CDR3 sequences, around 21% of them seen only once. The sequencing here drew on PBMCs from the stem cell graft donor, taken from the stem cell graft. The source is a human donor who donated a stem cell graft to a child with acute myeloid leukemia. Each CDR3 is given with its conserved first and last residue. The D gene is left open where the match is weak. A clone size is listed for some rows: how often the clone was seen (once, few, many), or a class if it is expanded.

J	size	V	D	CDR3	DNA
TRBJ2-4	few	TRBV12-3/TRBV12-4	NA	CASTLFDAYKNIQYF	TGTGCCAGCACCCTCTTTGATGCCTACAAAAACATTCAGTACTTC
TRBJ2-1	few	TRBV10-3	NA	CAISESGPEQFF	TGTGCCATCAGTGAGTCGGGACCTGAGCAGTTCTTC
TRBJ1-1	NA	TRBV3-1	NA	CASSHGDTEAFF	TGTGCCAGCAGCCATGGGGACACTGAAGCTTTCTTT
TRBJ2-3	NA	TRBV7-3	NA	CASSESQLGDTQYF	TGTGCCAGCAGCGAATCACAACTGGGGGATACGCAGTATTTT
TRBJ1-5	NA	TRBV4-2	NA	CASSHRRDTSNQPQHF	TGTGCCAGCAGCCACAGAAGGGACACAAGCAATCAGCCCCAGCATTTT
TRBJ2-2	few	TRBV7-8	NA	CASSTLTGTNTGELFF	TGTGCCAGCAGCACCCTGACGGGAACGAACACCGGGGAGCTGTTTTTT
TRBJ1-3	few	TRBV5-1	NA	CASSPDQGGNTIYF	TGCGCCAGCAGCCCAGACCAGGGGGGAAACACCATATATTTT
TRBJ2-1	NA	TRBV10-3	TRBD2	CATKPGLAGVEQFF	TGTGCCACCAAACCGGGACTAGCGGGAGTTGAGCAGTTCTTC
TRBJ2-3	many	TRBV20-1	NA	CSARPGLDTQYF	TGCAGTGCTAGACCCGGGTTGGATACGCAGTATTTT
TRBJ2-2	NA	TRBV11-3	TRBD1	CASIDRANTGELFF	TGTGCCAGTATTGACAGGGCCAACACCGGGGAGCTGTTTTTT
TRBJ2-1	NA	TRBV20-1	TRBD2	CRGLEASGTYEQFF	TGCAGGGGACTTGAGGCTAGCGGGACCTATGAGCAGTTCTTC
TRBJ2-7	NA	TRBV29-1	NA	CSVLTVTYEQYF	TGCAGCGTCCTGACAGTAACCTACGAGCAGTACTTC
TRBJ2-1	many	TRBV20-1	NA	CSAKLPSSYNEQFF	TGCAGTGCTAAACTCCCTAGCTCCTACAATGAGCAGTTCTTC
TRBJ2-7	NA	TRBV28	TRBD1	CASRATGERSYEQYF	TGTGCCAGCAGGGCGACAGGGGAAAGGTCCTACGAGCAGTACTTC
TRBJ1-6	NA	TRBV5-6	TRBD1	CASSLGSTGGNSPLHF	TGTGCCAGCAGCCTTGGATCGACAGGGGGCAATTCACCCCTCCACTTT
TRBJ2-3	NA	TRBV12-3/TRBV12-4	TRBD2	CASSLAGGPSGTDTQYF	TGTGCCAGCAGTCTAGCGGGAGGGCCAAGCGGCACAGATACGCAGTATTTT
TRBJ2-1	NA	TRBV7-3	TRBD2	CASSLGTSEPNEQFF	TGTGCCAGCAGCTTAGGGACTAGCGAGCCCAATGAGCAGTTCTTC
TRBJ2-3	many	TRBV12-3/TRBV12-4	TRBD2	CASSRMIAGSDTQYF	TGTGCCAGCTCCCGGATGATAGCGGGATCAGATACGCAGTATTTT
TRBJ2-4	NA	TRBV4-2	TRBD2	CASSQDFRGGENIQYF	TGTGCCAGCAGCCAAGATTTCCGGGGAGGGGAAAACATTCAGTACTTC
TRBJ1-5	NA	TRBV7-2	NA	CASSFDSLSGQPQHF	TGTGCCAGCAGCTTTGACAGTCTTTCGGGTCAGCCCCAGCATTTT
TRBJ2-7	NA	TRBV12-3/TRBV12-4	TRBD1	CASSSRDRELYEQYF	TGTGCCAGCAGTTCCCGGGACAGGGAGCTCTACGAGCAGTACTTC
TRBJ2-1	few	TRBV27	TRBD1	CASSLRTGQGVSEQFF	TGTGCCAGCAGTCTCCGGACTGGACAGGGGGTCAGTGAGCAGTTCTTC
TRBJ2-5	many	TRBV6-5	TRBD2	CASSYTTSGQETQYF	TGTGCCAGCAGTTACACGACTAGCGGGCAAGAGACCCAGTACTTC
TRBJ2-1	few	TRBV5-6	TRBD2	CASTLAGGSEQFF	TGTGCCAGCACCCTAGCGGGAGGCAGTGAGCAGTTCTTC
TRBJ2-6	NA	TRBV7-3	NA	CASSAGFSGANVLTF	TGTGCCAGCAGCGCCGGATTCTCTGGGGCCAACGTCCTGACTTTC
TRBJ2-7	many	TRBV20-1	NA	CSARDLKGYEQYF	TGCAGTGCTAGAGATCTGAAGGGCTACGAGCAGTACTTC
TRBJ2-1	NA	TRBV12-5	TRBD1	CASGLVPDRGSYNEQFF	TGTGCTAGTGGTTTGGTACCGGACAGGGGCTCCTACAATGAGCAGTTCTTC
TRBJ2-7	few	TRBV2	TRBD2	CASDPSGTHYEQYF	TGTGCCAGCGACCCTAGCGGGACCCATTACGAGCAGTACTTC
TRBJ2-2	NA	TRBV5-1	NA	CASSTSGAYSGELFF	TGCGCCAGCAGCACGTCCGGGGCCTACTCCGGGGAGCTGTTTTTT
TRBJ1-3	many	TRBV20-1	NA	CSASSGELFSGNTIYF	TGCAGTGCTAGTAGCGGAGAACTTTTCTCTGGAAACACCATATATTTT
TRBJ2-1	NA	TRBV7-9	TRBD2	CASSFGLAGRNEQFF	TGTGCCAGCAGCTTTGGCCTAGCGGGACGCAATGAGCAGTTCTTC
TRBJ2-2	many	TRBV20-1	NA	CSASGNTGELFF	TGCAGTGCTAGCGGTAACACCGGGGAGCTGTTTTTT
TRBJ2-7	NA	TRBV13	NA	CASSLGQGLEQYF	TGTGCCAGCAGCTTAGGGCAGGGACTCGAGCAGTACTTC
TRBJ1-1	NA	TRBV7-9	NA	CAGGETSTEAFF	TGTGCCGGGGGGGAAACGAGCACTGAAGCTTTCTTT